These T cell receptor beta chains were read from a single sample in a study of T cell responses to AZD1222 COVID-19 vaccine. Produced via immunoSEQ multiplex PCR; TCRdb's table is partial and in-frame only. The sample has 100,000 to 150,000 clones, around nine tenths seen once. The input for sequencing was peripheral blood, taken on day 0 of AZD1222 vaccination. The source is an adult in good health. CDR3s include the opening cysteine and the closing phenylalanine or tryptophan. A D gene is named only where the DNA matches it firmly. Not every row has a clone size; where given, it reads once, few, many or a size class.

v_call	clone_size	d_call	j_call	cdr3_aa	cdr3_nt
TRBV6-5	NA	NA	TRBJ1-1	CASSYTETEAFF	TGTGCCAGCAGTTACACGGAGACTGAAGCTTTCTTT
TRBV30	NA	NA	TRBJ1-1	CAWSVGGITEAFF	TGTGCCTGGAGTGTGGGGGGGATCACTGAAGCTTTCTTT
TRBV5-1	NA	TRBD2	TRBJ2-3	CASSLSGLTDTQYF	TGCGCCAGCAGCCTTAGCGGGTTAACAGATACGCAGTATTTT
TRBV19	NA	NA	TRBJ1-4	CASSSGEATNEKLFF	TGTGCCAGTAGTTCGGGTGAAGCAACTAATGAAAAACTGTTTTTT
TRBV5-1	NA	NA	TRBJ2-5	CASRREATQYF	TGCGCCAGCAGAAGGGAGGCGACCCAGTACTTC
TRBV19	NA	NA	TRBJ1-1	CASTSTPAGYTEAFF	TGTGCCAGTACCTCCACGCCCGCGGGGTACACTGAAGCTTTCTTT
TRBV20-1	NA	NA	TRBJ1-3	CSASRTGNTIYF	TGCAGTGCTAGTCGGACTGGAAACACCATATATTTT
TRBV4-2	NA	NA	TRBJ1-3	CASSHYDLAGTLGNTIYF	TGTGCCAGCAGCCATTACGATCTCGCGGGGACGCTAGGAAACACCATATATTTT
TRBV6-5	NA	NA	TRBJ2-7	CASSVRGYEQYF	TGTGCCAGCAGCGTTCGGGGCTACGAGCAGTACTTC
TRBV7-3	NA	TRBD1	TRBJ2-7	CASSLGPGQGIYEQYF	TGTGCCAGCAGCTTGGGTCCGGGACAGGGGATTTACGAGCAGTACTTC
TRBV19	NA	NA	TRBJ1-1	CASSIPKTQNTEAFF	TGTGCCAGTAGTATCCCTAAAACGCAGAACACTGAAGCTTTCTTT
TRBV5-8	NA	NA	TRBJ2-7	CASSLAYEQYF	TGTGCCAGCAGCTTGGCCTACGAGCAGTACTTC
TRBV18	NA	NA	TRBJ1-2	CASSLAATANYGYTF	TGTGCCAGCTCACTGGCCGCGACGGCAAACTATGGCTACACCTTC
TRBV5-1	NA	TRBD1	TRBJ2-1	CASSLDRVENEQFF	TGCGCCAGCAGCTTAGACAGGGTCGAGAATGAGCAGTTCTTC
TRBV7-3	NA	NA	TRBJ2-1	CASSSRAGLLNEQFF	TGTGCCAGCAGCTCGAGGGCGGGACTTCTCAATGAGCAGTTCTTC
TRBV7-2	NA	TRBD1	TRBJ1-2	CASSQGQEPYGYTF	TGTGCCAGCAGCCAAGGACAGGAACCCTATGGCTACACCTTC
TRBV3-1/TRBV3-2	NA	NA	TRBJ1-1	CASSHQNTEAFF	TGTGCCAGCAGCCACCAGAACACTGAAGCTTTCTTT
TRBV6-7	NA	TRBD1	TRBJ1-5	CASSYSNRGQGDISNQPQHF	TGTGCCAGCAGTTACTCTAACAGGGGGCAAGGGGACATTAGCAATCAGCCCCAGCATTTT
TRBV30	NA	NA	TRBJ1-4	CAWSLGTSREKLFF	TGTGCCTGGAGTCTCGGGACAAGCCGTGAAAAACTGTTTTTT
TRBV19	NA	NA	TRBJ1-1	CASSIGANTEAFF	TGTGCCAGTAGTATCGGGGCAAACACTGAAGCTTTCTTT
TRBV30	NA	NA	TRBJ1-2	CAWRDDTTGYGYTF	TGTGCCTGGAGGGACGACACAACGGGCTATGGCTACACCTTC
TRBV6-5	NA	NA	TRBJ2-5	CASSNQGRETQYF	TGTGCCAGCAGCAATCAGGGGCGGGAGACCCAGTACTTC
TRBV11-3	NA	NA	TRBJ1-1	CASSLGGEAEAFF	TGTGCCAGCAGCTTAGGGGGGGAGGCTGAAGCTTTCTTT
TRBV6-5	NA	NA	TRBJ2-3	CASSYSSGTDTQYF	TGTGCCAGCAGTTACTCGAGCGGGACAGATACGCAGTATTTT
TRBV4-3	few	NA	TRBJ1-2	CASSQDTGPNYGYTF	TGCGCCAGCAGCCAAGATACGGGACCAAACTATGGCTACACCTTC
TRBV7-9	NA	NA	TRBJ1-1	CASSASVMNTEAFF	TGTGCCAGCAGCGCCAGTGTGATGAACACTGAAGCTTTCTTT
TRBV30	NA	NA	TRBJ1-1	CAWSVDSITEAFF	TGTGCCTGGAGTGTAGACTCGATCACTGAAGCTTTCTTT
TRBV7-2	NA	NA	TRBJ1-2	CASMPDSVYGYTF	TGTGCCAGCATGCCCGACAGCGTCTATGGCTACACCTTC
TRBV27	NA	TRBD2	TRBJ2-7	CASRGGRFYEQYF	TGTGCCAGCAGGGGAGGGAGGTTCTACGAGCAGTACTTC
TRBV9	NA	NA	TRBJ1-4	CASRRGDEKLFF	TGTGCCAGCAGGCGCGGTGATGAAAAACTGTTTTTT
TRBV7-2	NA	TRBD1	TRBJ1-1	CASSFDRERAFF	TGTGCCAGCAGCTTCGACAGGGAGAGAGCTTTCTTT
TRBV7-8	NA	TRBD1	TRBJ1-5	CASSSRGREGNQPQHF	TGTGCCAGCAGCAGCAGGGGGCGCGAGGGGAATCAGCCCCAGCATTTT
TRBV19	NA	NA	TRBJ1-2	CASSIGPYGYTF	TGTGCCAGTAGTATAGGCCCCTATGGCTACACCTTC
TRBV6-5	NA	NA	TRBJ1-5	CASNNFNSNQPQHF	TGTGCCAGCAACAACTTTAATAGCAATCAGCCCCAGCATTTT
TRBV14	NA	NA	TRBJ2-3	CASSQGATDTQYF	TGTGCCAGCAGCCAGGGGGCCACAGATACGCAGTATTTT
TRBV29-1	NA	NA	TRBJ1-1	CSVLQNTEAFF	TGCAGCGTTCTGCAGAACACTGAAGCTTTCTTT